This T cell receptor (beta chain) was identified during a study of T cell responses to AZD1222 COVID-19 vaccine. The CDR3 is made up of 12 amino acids. In germline, CDR1 is LGHDT, CDR2 YNNKEL (reference sequence). V was pared by 5 bases and J by 6 bases, with 8 bases between. As concerns this clone: Its specificity is not known.

Overall study results and limits: CD4 TCRs covered the whole spike, strongest at regions 160-218 and 743-854. White British donors predominated, females outnumbered males, and clonal diversity was possibly underestimated.

Some clones are missing from TCRdb's copy, which holds only in-frame ones; the method was immunoSEQ multiplex PCR. The sample has under 200,000 clones; about 91% are singletons. The TCR was taken from an adult who received the AZD1222 COVID-19 vaccine. The chain couples TRBV3-1 (or the pseudogene TRBV3-2) to TRBJ2-1; D is unclear. Sequences were derived from peripheral blood, sampled 28 days after the second AZD1222 dose. CDR3: CASSLVTNEQFF. CDR3 nucleotides: TGTGCCAGCAGCTTAGTCACCAATGAGCAGTTCTTC.